This T cell receptor beta chain is from a study of blood T cell repertoires in COVID-19. CDR3 length equals 15 residues. J was trimmed by 3 bases and V by 6 bases; bases with no gene match: 3. Germline CDR1 reads SNHLY; CDR2 reads FYNNEI. TCRdb's table, derived via immunoSEQ multiplex PCR, lists solely in-frame clones and lacks some. Among around 250,000 clones listed, roughly 86% were seen once. V is TRBV2 and J is TRBJ1-6, with 9 bases lining up with TRBD1. The sequence was collected from a man at least 80 years old with acute or convalescent COVID-19. Sequencing was carried out using peripheral blood. CDR3 sequence reads: CASSGTGLYNSPLHF. As DNA, the CDR3 is TGTGCCAGCAGCGGGACAGGGCTCTATAATTCACCCCTCCACTTT.